This T cell receptor (beta chain) was profiled in a study of T cell repertoires in ileal Crohn's disease. Study-wide background: Surgery for a complication: stricturing in roughly 61%, penetrating in approximately 39%. M6 samples are neoterminal ileum biopsies from postoperative colonoscopy.

In regard to this clone: Its antigen is unidentified.

As for time point: neoterminal ileum biopsy at postoperative endoscopy, about 6 months after surgery. TCRB immunosequencing input was around 460 nanograms of biopsy DNA per sample. Measured with immunoSEQ multiplex PCR; TCRdb has only the in-frame clones, and not every one. Of under 20,000 clones listed, approximately 72% are singletons. Study-wide results and caveats: Active smokers at surgery had more clonal expansions than non-smokers.

This CDR3 has 13 amino acids. The V gene lost 2 bases and the J gene lost 9 bases, with 13 bases spanning the gap. From germline, CDR1 is KGHSH and CDR2 LQKENI. V gene TRBV18 combines with J gene TRBJ2-5; D is possibly TRBD2 (5 bases). Sequenced: ileal tissue. The source is an adult with Crohn's disease. CDR3 DNA: TGTGCCAGCTCACCAATAAGAATGGGAGCCCAGTACTTC. As protein: CASSPIRMGAQYF.